This T cell receptor (beta chain) was identified in a study of early T cells in non-severe SARS-CoV-2 infection. Study details: Alpha and beta chains were unpaired, from unsorted whole-blood bulk RNA. General study findings and limits: There was a bias toward anti-spike CD8 responses in VDJdb matching, which missed private and CD4 specificities.

V lost 0 bases and J 9 bases, leaving 17 bases between the germline ends. The CDR3 contains 15 residues. In germline, CDR1 is SNHLY, CDR2 FYNNEI. The table lists this clonotype with a few counts. Its antigen is unidentified. Tagging with unique molecular identifiers was applied to individual cDNA molecules. TCRdb fed the 5' RACE reads into MiXCR, producing one record per CDR3 protein. The sample comprises roughly 70,000 distinct CDR3 sequences, 20% of which are singletons, and approximately 16% rests with the top ten. This TCR was sampled from an adult who was a healthcare worker with PCR-confirmed SARS-CoV-2 infection or an uninfected control (not recorded which). Sample: whole blood, taken at baseline. This rearrangement joins TRBV2 to TRBJ1-2; D gene ambiguous. CDR3: CASSEALIGPERYTF. The CDR3, as DNA: TGTGCCAGCAGTGAAGCTCTGATAGGCCCAGAGCGCTACACCTTC. The variable domain in full, completed from reference TRBV2 and TRBJ1-2, reads EPEVTQTPSHQVTQMGQEVILRCVPISNHLYFYWYRQILGQKVEFLVSFYNNEISEKSEIFDDQFSVERPDGSNFTLKIRSTKLEDSAMYFCASSEALIGPERYTFGSGTRLTVV.